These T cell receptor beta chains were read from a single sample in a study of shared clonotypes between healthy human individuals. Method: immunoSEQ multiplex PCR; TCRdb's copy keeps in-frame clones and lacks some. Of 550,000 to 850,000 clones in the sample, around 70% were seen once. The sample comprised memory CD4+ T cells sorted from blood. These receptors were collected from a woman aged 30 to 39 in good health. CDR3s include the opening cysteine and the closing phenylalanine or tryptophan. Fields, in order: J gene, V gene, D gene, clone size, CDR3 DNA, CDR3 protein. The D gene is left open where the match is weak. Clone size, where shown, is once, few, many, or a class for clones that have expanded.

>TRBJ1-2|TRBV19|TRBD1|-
TGTGCCAGTAGCTTTTCCTCCGGGACAGGGGAAGGCTACACCTTC
CASSFSSGTGEGYTF
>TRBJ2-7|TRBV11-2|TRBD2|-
TGTGCCAGCAGCTCCGGACTAGCGGCAGGGAGTTTCGAGCAGTACTTC
CASSSGLAAGSFEQYF
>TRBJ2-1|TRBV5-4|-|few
TGTGCCAGCAGCTTGGGAGGGAACTCCTACAATGAGCAGTTCTTC
CASSLGGNSYNEQFF
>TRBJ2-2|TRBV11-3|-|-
TGTGCCAGCAGCTTAGGGCGCGGGGACACCGGGGAGCTGTTTTTT
CASSLGRGDTGELFF
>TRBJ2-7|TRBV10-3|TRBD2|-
TGTGCCATCAGTGAAGGCGGGAGGGTCTACGAGCAGTACTTC
CAISEGGRVYEQYF
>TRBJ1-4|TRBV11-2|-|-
TGTGCCAGCAGCCTCTGGGCAACTAATGAAAAACTGTTTTTT
CASSLWATNEKLFF
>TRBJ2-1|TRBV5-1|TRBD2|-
TGCGCCAGCAGTTCGGGCGGGAGAGGGAATGAGCAGTTCTTC
CASSSGGRGNEQFF
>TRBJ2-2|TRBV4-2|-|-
TGTGCCAGCAGCCAAGGGACTACCGACACCGGGGAGCTGTTTTTT
CASSQGTTDTGELFF
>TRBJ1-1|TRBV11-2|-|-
TGTGCCAGCAGCTTATCGATAGGGGTTCCGAGAGGAGCTTTCTTT
CASSLSIGVPRGAFF
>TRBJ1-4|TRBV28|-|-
TGTGCCAGCAGTTTATTGCTGGGCATGGTTGAAAAACTGTTTTTT
CASSLLLGMVEKLFF
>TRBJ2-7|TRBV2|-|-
TGTGCCAGCAGTGAAAGGGACCCGTACGAGCAGTACTTC
CASSERDPYEQYF
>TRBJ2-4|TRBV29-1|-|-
TGCAGCGTGGTTATTAAAAACATTCAGTACTTC
CSVVIKNIQYF
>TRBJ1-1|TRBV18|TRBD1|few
TGTGCCAGCTCACCGCGCCCGGGACAGGATGAAGCTTTCTTT
CASSPRPGQDEAFF
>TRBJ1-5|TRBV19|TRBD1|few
TGTGCCAGTAAGAAGACCACAGGGGGCAATCAGCCCCAGCATTTT
CASKKTTGGNQPQHF
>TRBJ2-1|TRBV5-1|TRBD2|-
TGCGCCAGCAGCTTGCCATCAGGGAGCGGGGGAGATGAGCAGTTCTTC
CASSLPSGSGGDEQFF
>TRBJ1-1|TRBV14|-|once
TGTGCCAGCACCCAACAAACTCTGATGAACACTGAAGCTTTCTTT
CASTQQTLMNTEAFF
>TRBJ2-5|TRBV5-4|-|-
TGTGCCAGCAGCTTTTCAGGGGGGGAGACCCAGTACTTC
CASSFSGGETQYF
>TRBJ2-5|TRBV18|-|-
TGTGCCAGCTCACCAGGGATCGGGGAGACCCAGTACTTC
CASSPGIGETQYF
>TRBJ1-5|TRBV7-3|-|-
TGTGCCAGCAGCTTAAATTCGGATCAGCCCCAGCATTTT
CASSLNSDQPQHF
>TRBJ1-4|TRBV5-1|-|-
TGCGCCAGCAGCTTGTTGGGTCAGACTAATGAAAAACTGTTTTTT
CASSLLGQTNEKLFF
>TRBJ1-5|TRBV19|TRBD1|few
TGTGCCAGTAGCGGGACAGGGGGCAATCAGCCCCAGCATTTT
CASSGTGGNQPQHF
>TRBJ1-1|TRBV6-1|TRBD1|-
TGTGCCAGCAGTGATTCAACAGGGGTAGAAGCTTTCTTT
CASSDSTGVEAFF
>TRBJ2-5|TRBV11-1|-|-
TGTGCCAGCAGCCCCACCCCGTCCCAGGAGACCCAGTACTTC
CASSPTPSQETQYF
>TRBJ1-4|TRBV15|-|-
TGTGCCACCAGCAGAGTCCCAGGACAAATGAATGAAAAACTGTTTTTT
CATSRVPGQMNEKLFF
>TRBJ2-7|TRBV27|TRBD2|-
TGTGCCAGCATGGCGCCGGGAGGCCGAATTAGGGACGAGCAGTACTTC
CASMAPGGRIRDEQYF
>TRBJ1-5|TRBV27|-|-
TGTGCCAGCAGTTCCGGGGCCAATCAACCCCAGCATTTT
CASSSGANQPQHF
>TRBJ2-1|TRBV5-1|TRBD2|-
TGCGCCAGCACCTTCACTAGCGGGGGGCCGAATGAGCAGTTCTTC
CASTFTSGGPNEQFF
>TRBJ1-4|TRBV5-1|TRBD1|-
TGCGCCAGCAGCTTGGAACCACAGGGGCGAAAACTGTTTTTT
CASSLEPQGRKLFF
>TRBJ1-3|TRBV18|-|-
TGTGCCAGCTCACCCACCACAGTCAGCTTTGGAAACACCATATATTTT
CASSPTTVSFGNTIYF
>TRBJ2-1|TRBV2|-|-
TGTGCCAGCACTGTACTAGTGGGATACAATGAGCAGTTCTTC
CASTVLVGYNEQFF
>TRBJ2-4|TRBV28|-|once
TGTGCCAGCAGATCGGCCAAAAACATTCAGTACTTC
CASRSAKNIQYF
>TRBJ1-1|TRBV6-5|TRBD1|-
TGTGCCAGCAACAGCGGCCAGGGGACAGACACTGAAGCTTTCTTT
CASNSGQGTDTEAFF
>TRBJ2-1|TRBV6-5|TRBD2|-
TGTGCCAGCAGTTACTCCGGACTAGGATTCCGTACTGAGCAGTTCTTC
CASSYSGLGFRTEQFF
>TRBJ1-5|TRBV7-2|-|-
TGTGCCAGCAGCCAAGGGGCCCGCAATCAGCCCCAGCATTTT
CASSQGARNQPQHF
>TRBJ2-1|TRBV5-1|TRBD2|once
TGCGCCAGCAGCTTGAAGGGACTAGCGGGAGTCGGGGACAATGAGCAGTTCTTC
CASSLKGLAGVGDNEQFF
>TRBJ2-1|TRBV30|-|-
TGTGCCTGGAGTGGAAATAGCGTTGAGCAGTTCTTC
CAWSGNSVEQFF
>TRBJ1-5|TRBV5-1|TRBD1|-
TGCGCCAGCAGCACCGGGACAGGCTATAATCAGCCCCAGCATTTT
CASSTGTGYNQPQHF
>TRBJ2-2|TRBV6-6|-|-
TGTGCCAGCAAAGACAGGCCCGCGAACACCGGGGAGCTGTTTTTT
CASKDRPANTGELFF
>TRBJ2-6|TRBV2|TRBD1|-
TGTGCCACCCAGGGACAGGGAAGGTCTGGGGCCAACGTCCTGACTTTC
CATQGQGRSGANVLTF
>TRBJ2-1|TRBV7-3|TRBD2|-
TGTGCCAGCAGCCCGGCGGGGCGGGGGTCCTACAATGAGCAGTTCTTC
CASSPAGRGSYNEQFF
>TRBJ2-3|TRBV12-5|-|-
TGTGCTAGTGGTTTGCTCCCAGGGGACGGGACAGATACGCAGTATTTT
CASGLLPGDGTDTQYF
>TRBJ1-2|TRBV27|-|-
TGTGCCAGCAGTCCCGGGGACGGCAACTATGGCTACACCTTC
CASSPGDGNYGYTF
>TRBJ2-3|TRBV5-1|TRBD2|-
TGCGCCAGCAGCCGGACTAGCGGGATCACAGATACGCAGTATTTT
CASSRTSGITDTQYF
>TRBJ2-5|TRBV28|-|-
TGTGCCAGCAGTGGACAGACACCTTGGACCCAGTACTTC
CASSGQTPWTQYF
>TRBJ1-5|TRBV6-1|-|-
TGTGCCAGCAGTGAACTACATCAGCCCCAGCATTTT
CASSELHQPQHF
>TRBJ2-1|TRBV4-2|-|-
TGTGCCAGCAGCCAAGCCTCAGCCTCCTACAATGAGCAGTTCTTC
CASSQASASYNEQFF
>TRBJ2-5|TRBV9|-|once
TGTGCCAGCAGCGTAGCCAGCGGCCAAGAGACCCAGTACTTC
CASSVASGQETQYF
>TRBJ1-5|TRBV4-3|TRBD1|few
TGCGCCAGCAGCCTAGGGACAGGGGGGAATCAGCCCCAGCATTTT
CASSLGTGGNQPQHF
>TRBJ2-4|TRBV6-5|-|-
TGTGCCAGCAGGGCCGATCGGGACAAAAACATTCAGTACTTC
CASRADRDKNIQYF
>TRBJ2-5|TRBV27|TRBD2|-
TGTGCCAGCAGTGCCCCAAGACTAGCGTCTAGGGGAGAGACCCAGTACTTC
CASSAPRLASRGETQYF
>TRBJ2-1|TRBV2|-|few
TGTGCCAGCAGAAGCTGGACAACCACCTACAATGAGCAGTTCTTC
CASRSWTTTYNEQFF
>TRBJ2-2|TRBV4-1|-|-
TGTGCCAGCAGCCAAGAAGGTGGCTTGATGGGGGAGCTGTTTTTT
CASSQEGGLMGELFF